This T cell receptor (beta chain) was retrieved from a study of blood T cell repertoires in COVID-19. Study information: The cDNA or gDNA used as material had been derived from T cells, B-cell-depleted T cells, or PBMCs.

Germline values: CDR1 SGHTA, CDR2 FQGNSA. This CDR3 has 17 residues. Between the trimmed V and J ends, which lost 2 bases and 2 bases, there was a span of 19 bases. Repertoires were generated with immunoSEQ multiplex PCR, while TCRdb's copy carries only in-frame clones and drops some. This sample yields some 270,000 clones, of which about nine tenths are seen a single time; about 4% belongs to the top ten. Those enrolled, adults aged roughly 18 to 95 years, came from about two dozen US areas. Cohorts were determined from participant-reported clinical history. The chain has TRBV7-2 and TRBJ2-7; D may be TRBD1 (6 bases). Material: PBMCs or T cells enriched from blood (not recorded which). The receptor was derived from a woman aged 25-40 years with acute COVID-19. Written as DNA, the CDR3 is TGTGCCAGCAGCTTACGAGCCCGAACCGGACAGCCCTACGAGCAGTACTTC. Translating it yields CASSLRARTGQPYEQYF.